The 12 T cell receptor beta chains below were found in one sample sequenced in a study of T cells in Graves' hyperthyroidism and ophthalmopathy. Amplified TCR beta CDR3 regions derived from RNA transcripts. TCR CDR3 regions were first amplified by RT-PCR with HTBI primers. TCRdb analysed the multiplex PCR reads with MiXCR anew, one entry per CDR3 protein. The sample has 600,000 or so distinct CDR3 sequences; around 16% are singletons. The material sequenced was blood. These receptors came from a woman aged 25 to 39 with Graves' hyperthyroidism.

This clonotype has at least ten counts. In DNA, the CDR3 is TGCAGTGCCCCAGACTACAATGAGCAGTTCTTC. Translation: CSAPDYNEQFF. The chain is built from TRBV20-1 and TRBJ2-1, with D hard to call. Trimming took off 6 bases at V and 3 bases at J, with 6 bases between the two ends. The CDR3 length is 11 residues. Germline V gene sequence: CDR1 DFQATT, CDR2 SNEGSKA (reference sequence).

Comment on this clonotype: A much bigger clone sits one base away, suggesting this may be a read error. The V and J genes are TRBV19 and TRBJ1-5; 7 positions agree with TRBD1. V shed 3 bases, J shed 6 bases, and the junction held 2 bases outside the gene matches. Germline lookup yields CDR1 LNHDA and CDR2 SQIVND (reference sequence). This CDR3 spans 13 amino acids. The CDR3 bases are TGTGCCAGTAGTATCACAGGGGTTCAGCCCCAGCATTTT. Translated, it gives CASSITGVQPQHF.

As to this clonotype: An end of the junction differs from the germline gene, which may be a read error. The rearrangement links TRBV29-1 to TRBJ2-2, with D possibly TRBD2 on 5 matching bases. The germline V gene encodes CDR1 SQVTM and CDR2 ANQGSEA. The CDR3 runs 14 residues. CDR3 sequence reads: CSVLRDLNTGDLFF. CDR3 in DNA: TGCAGCGTTCTCCGGGATTTGAACACCGGGGATCTGTTTTTT.

This clonotype occurred a few times. This rearrangement joins TRBV7-9 to TRBJ1-6; D might be TRBD1 (6 bases). Trimming removed 4 bases from V and 14 bases from J, with 9 bases in between. The CDR3 consists of 11 residues. Germline V lookup: CDR1 SEHNR, CDR2 FQNEAQ (reference sequence). The CDR3 sequence: CASSSGATLHF. CDR3 bases: TGTGCCAGCAGCTCGGGGGCCACCCTCCACTTT.

This clonotype has only a few counts. The chain employs TRBV7-9 and TRBJ1-2, with a tentative D call TRBD1 (5 bases). This CDR3 region has 16 residues. Germline V gene lookup returns CDR1 SEHNR and CDR2 FQNEAQ (reference sequence). Trimming cost V 8 bases and J 4 bases, with 23 bases left between them. The DNA for the CDR3 is TGTGCCAGCGGCCAAAGAGAGAGGGGACTGATCTATGGCTACACCTTC. Encoded protein: CASGQRERGLIYGYTF. Based on the CDR3 plus reference TRBV7-9 and TRBJ1-2, the full variable domain is DTGVSQNPRHKITKRGQNVTFRCDPISEHNRLYWYRQTLGQGPEFLTYFQNEAQLEKSRLLSDRFSAERPKGSFSTLEIQRTEQGDSAMYLCASGQRERGLIYGYTFGSGTRLTVV.

This clonotype was detected a few times. The genes are TRBV19 and TRBJ1-5; no firm D call. The CDR3 totals 15 residues. Germline CDR1 is LNHDA and CDR2 is SQIVND (reference sequence). V was shortened by 2 bases and J by 3 bases, with 11 bases between the two germline ends. The DNA of the CDR3 is TGTGCCAGTAGTATAATATCCCCCTTCAATCAGCCCCAGCATTTT. Protein sequence: CASSIISPFNQPQHF. Using reference TRBV19 and TRBJ1-5 for the parts outside the CDR3, the full variable domain is DGGITQSPKYLFRKEGQNVTLSCEQNLNHDAMYWYRQDPGQGLRLIYYSQIVNDFQKGDIAEGYSVSREKKESFPLTVTSAQKNPTAFYLCASSIISPFNQPQHFGDGTRLSIL.

This clonotype has a count of ten or more. The chain couples TRBV28 to TRBJ2-7; tentatively, D is TRBD2 (6 bases). This CDR3 is built from 13 residues. Germline values: CDR1 MDHEN, CDR2 SYDVKM. V was shortened by 2 bases and J by 5 bases, with 10 bases between the two germline ends. The CDR3 DNA reads TGTGCCAGCAGTTTAGGGGGGTTGGACGAGCAGTACTTC. Amino acid sequence: CASSLGGLDEQYF. Together with reference TRBV28 and TRBJ2-7, the CDR3 gives the full variable domain: DVKVTQSSRYLVKRTGEKVFLECVQDMDHENMFWYRQDPGLGLRLIYFSYDVKMKEKGDIPEGYSVSREKKERFSLILESASTNQTSMYLCASSLGGLDEQYFGPGTRLTVT.

The sample holds many counts of this clonotype. The chain recombines TRBV20-1 with TRBJ2-1, with 9 bases fitting TRBD2. Germline lookup yields CDR1 DFQATT and CDR2 SNEGSKA (reference sequence). There are 15 residues in the CDR3. V shed 1 base, J shed 6 bases, and the junction held 7 bases outside the gene matches. The CDR3: CSARGSGRNRNEQFF. The CDR3, as DNA: TGCAGTGCTAGAGGTAGCGGGAGAAATCGCAATGAGCAGTTCTTC.

This clonotype was seen a few times. J is TRBJ1-4 and V is TRBV12-3 or TRBV12-4; a weak D match, TRBD1 (6 bases). The CDR3 totals 14 residues. Trimming removed 5 bases from V and 3 bases from J, with 10 bases in between. The CDR3 DNA reads as TGTGCCAGCAGTAGGGGGGGCGCTAATGAAAAACTGTTTTTT. Amino acid sequence: CASSRGGANEKLFF.

At least ten counts were recorded for this clonotype. The chain links TRBV2 to TRBJ2-3, with a tentative D call TRBD2 (6 bases). Germline CDR1 reads SNHLY; CDR2 reads FYNNEI. CDR3 length equals 15 residues. V gave up 2 bases and J gave up 6 bases, with 15 bases separating them. The CDR3 reads CASSERPTGGDTQYF. In DNA form, the CDR3 reads TGTGCCAGCAGTGAACGTCCGACTGGAGGGGATACGCAGTATTTT.

There are many counts of this clonotype. This rearrangement joins TRBV30 to TRBJ2-1, with D maybe TRBD1 (6 bases). The CDR3 is 12 amino acids. The V end lost 4 bases, the J end lost 6 bases, and 10 bases lay between the germline ends. Germline CDR1 GTSNPN, CDR2 SVGIG (reference sequence). CDR3 loop: CAWNRAGNEQFF. The DNA for the CDR3 is TGTGCCTGGAACAGGGCCGGCAATGAGCAGTTCTTC. Drawing the rest from reference TRBV30 and TRBJ2-1, the complete variable domain is SQTIHQWPATLVQPVGSPLSLECTVEGTSNPNLYWYRQAAGRGLQLLFYSVGIGQISSEVPQNLSASRPQDRQFILSSKKLLLSDSGFYLCAWNRAGNEQFFGPGTRLTVL.

This clonotype showed up many times. This chain links TRBV11-2 with TRBJ1-1; D is perhaps TRBD1 (6 bases). Trimming took off 7 bases at V and 10 bases at J, with 19 bases between the two ends. The CDR3 is made up of 13 amino acids. Germline values: CDR1 SGHAT, CDR2 FQNNGV. CDR3: CASKPDQQGTAFF. The CDR3, as DNA: TGTGCCAGCAAACCCGACCAACAGGGCACAGCTTTCTTT.